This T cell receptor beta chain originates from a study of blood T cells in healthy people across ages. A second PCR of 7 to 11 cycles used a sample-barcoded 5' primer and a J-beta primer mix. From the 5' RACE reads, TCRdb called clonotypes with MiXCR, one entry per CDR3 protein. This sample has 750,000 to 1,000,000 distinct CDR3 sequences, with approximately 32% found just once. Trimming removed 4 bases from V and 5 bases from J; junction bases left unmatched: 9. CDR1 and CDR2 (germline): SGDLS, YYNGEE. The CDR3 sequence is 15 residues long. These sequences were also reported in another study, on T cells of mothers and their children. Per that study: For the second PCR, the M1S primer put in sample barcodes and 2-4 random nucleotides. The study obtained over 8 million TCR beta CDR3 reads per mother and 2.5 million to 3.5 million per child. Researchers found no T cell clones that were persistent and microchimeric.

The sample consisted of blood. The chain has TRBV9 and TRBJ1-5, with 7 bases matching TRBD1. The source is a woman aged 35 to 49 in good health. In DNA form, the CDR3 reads TGTGCCAGCAGCCCGCAGGGGGGGCGATATCAGCCCCAGCATTTT. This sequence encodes CASSPQGGRYQPQHF.